This T cell receptor (beta chain) was retrieved from a study of CXCR3-negative and CXCR3-positive naive CD8 T cells. The study's findings and limits: Memory cells differed in TRBV-TRBJ usage, but naive CXCR3-negative and CXCR3-positive cells had similar usage. Fresh PBMCs served for most assays, and CXCR3 expression fell partially after cryopreservation. More hydrophobic TRB CDR3s were found in CXCR3-positive naive cells than in CXCR3-negative naive cells.

UMI-labeled 5' RACE TRB cDNA libraries were prepared from the cells. From the 5' RACE reads, TCRdb lists one entry per CDR3 protein and no DNA. This specimen shows some 130,000 distinct CDR3 sequences; the ten leading clones hold under 0.5%. Note on this clonotype: Its antigen is still unknown.

CDR1 is SGHDT, CDR2 YYEEEE, per germline. CDR3 length equals 17 residues. This TCR was sampled from a human donor in good health. Some clones in this sample may be carry-over from other donors' samples. Specimen: naive CXCR3- CD8+ T cells from blood. Subset denoted: CD45RO-CCR7+CD27+CD95- naive CD8+ T cells lacking CXCR3 (TNR3-). The chain combines TRBV5-6 with TRBJ2-5; as DNA is missing, the TRBD1 call by TCRdb cannot be tested. Here the CDR3 reads CASSLIGFELGAETQYF.